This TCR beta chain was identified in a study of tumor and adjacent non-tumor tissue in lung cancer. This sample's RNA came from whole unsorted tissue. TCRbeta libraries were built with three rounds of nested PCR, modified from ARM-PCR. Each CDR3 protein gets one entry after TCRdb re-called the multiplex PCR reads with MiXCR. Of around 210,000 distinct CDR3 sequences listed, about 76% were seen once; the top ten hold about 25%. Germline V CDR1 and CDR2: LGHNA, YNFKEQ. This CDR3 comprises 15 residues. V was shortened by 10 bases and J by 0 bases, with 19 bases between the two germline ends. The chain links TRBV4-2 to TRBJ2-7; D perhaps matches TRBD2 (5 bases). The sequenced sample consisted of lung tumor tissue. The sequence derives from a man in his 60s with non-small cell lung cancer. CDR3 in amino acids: CANSQLERSSYEQYF. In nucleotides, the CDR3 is TGTGCCAACAGTCAGCTAGAGCGGAGCTCCTACGAGCAGTACTTC.